Sequencing of this TCR beta chain was carried out in a study of blood T cell repertoires in COVID-19. Study context: COVID-19 samples, acute and convalescent, were from the United States, Italy and Spain. T cells, B-cell-depleted T cells, or PBMCs provided the cDNA or gDNA that served as material.

The Seattle patients joined while their infection was active and were tracked longitudinally afterward. Authors' data handling: The authors estimated nucleated cell counts from reference gene primer amplification. Repertoires were generated with immunoSEQ multiplex PCR, while TCRdb's copy carries only in-frame clones and drops some. The DNA gave D and trimming, while V, J and clone size come from that table. Of just over 350,000 clones in the sample, approximately 86% were seen once. Trimming pared 2 bases from V and 2 bases from J, leaving 7 bases between. The CDR3 loop spans 14 amino acids. Germline V gene lookup returns CDR1 SGHTA and CDR2 FQGTGA.

This chain connects TRBV7-3 to TRBJ2-1, with a weak D call TRBD2 (6 bases). Source material: peripheral blood. This receptor was identified in a woman aged 55-75 years with COVID-19, enrolled during active disease. CDR3: CASSLRGTYNEQFF. The CDR3 coding sequence is TGTGCCAGCAGCTTACGGGGGACCTACAATGAGCAGTTCTTC.